This entry lists 16 T cell receptor beta chains sequenced from one sample in a study of Ad26.COV2.S vaccination and SARS-CoV-2 variants. Assay used: immunoSEQ multiplex PCR; TCRdb lists only in-frame clones, some missing. The table lists approximately 480,000 clones, roughly 87% of them singletons. Treatment denoted: roughly 19 received Ad26.COV2.S at low or high dose, single or two shots; 5 received placebo; per-sample allocation not given. Collection of samples fell on day 63 after the first vaccine or placebo injection. The input for sequencing was peripheral blood, taken in a trial of Ad26.COV2.S vaccine versus placebo. Source of these receptors: a person between 18 and 65 years old who received the Ad26.COV2.S COVID-19 vaccine or a placebo.

The chain is built from TRBV30 and TRBJ1-2, with a tentative D call TRBD1 (6 bases). Germline lookup yields CDR1 GTSNPN and CDR2 SVGIG (reference sequence). This CDR3 is built from 15 residues. Trimming shortened V by 0 bases and J by 3 bases, and 14 bases separated the two germline ends. CDR3 nucleotide sequence: TGTGCCTGGAGTGTGGGGGCCCCGAGGGACTATGGCTACACCTTC. Amino acids: CAWSVGAPRDYGYTF. Complete variable domain (other parts from reference TRBV30 and TRBJ1-2): SQTIHQWPATLVQPVGSPLSLECTVEGTSNPNLYWYRQAAGRGLQLLFYSVGIGQISSEVPQNLSASRPQDRQFILSSKKLLLSDSGFYLCAWSVGAPRDYGYTFGSGTRLTVV.

A remark on this clone: This sample includes further DNA sequences coding for the same CDR3. The V call is TRBV7-6, the J call TRBJ1-1; D remains unclear. V was pared by 0 bases and J by 1 base, with 6 bases between. The CDR3 is 14 amino acids. The V gene's germline CDR1 is SGHVS and CDR2 FNYEAQ. In DNA form, the CDR3 reads TGTGCCAGCAGCTTAGCTGGCGGGAACACTGAAGCTTTCTTT. It is translated as CASSLAGGNTEAFF.

The rearrangement links TRBV6-5 to TRBJ2-3; TRBD1 or TRBD2 may be the D gene (5 bases each). The CDR3 covers 13 residues. CDR1 is MNHEY and CDR2 is SVGAGI in the germline V gene. Deletions cut 6 bases from V and 3 bases from J, with 10 bases between. The CDR3 reads CASSGTRTDTQYF. CDR3 sequence (DNA): TGTGCCAGCAGCGGGACCCGGACAGATACGCAGTATTTT.

The chain recombines TRBV24-1 with TRBJ2-1; a possible D gene is TRBD1 (6 bases). Germline V gives CDR1 KGHDR, CDR2 SFDVKD. The CDR3 extends over 16 amino acids. Trimming pared 4 bases from V and 4 bases from J, leaving 16 bases between. The CDR3 bases are TGTGCCACCAGTGACCGGCCATTGGGGACATACAATGAGCAGTTCTTC. Translated, it gives CATSDRPLGTYNEQFF.

The J gene is TRBJ1-2, the V gene TRBV28; no firm D call. Germline assignment: CDR1 MDHEN and CDR2 SYDVKM. This CDR3 has 15 residues. Trimming left V 7 bases short and J 8 bases short, with 23 bases between. CDR3 region: CASIDRGERDIGYTF. CDR3 DNA: TGTGCCAGCATTGATCGGGGTGAGCGGGATATAGGCTACACCTTC.

This chain uses TRBV10-3 with TRBJ2-3; 13 bases agree with TRBD2. The CDR3 is 15 residues long. Germline V gene data show CDR1 as ENHRY and CDR2 as SYGVKD. J lost 3 bases, V lost 3 bases, and 0 bases had no gene match. The CDR3 is CAISELAGGTDTQYF. CDR3 DNA: TGTGCCATCAGTGAACTAGCGGGAGGGACAGATACGCAGTATTTT.

The chain couples TRBV10-2 to TRBJ2-5, with TRBD1 matching over 9 bases. V lost 6 bases to trimming and J lost 2 bases; unmatched junction nucleotides: 4. The CDR3 is 14 residues long. Germline assignment: CDR1 WSHSY and CDR2 SAAADI. CDR3 region: CASRQGATQETQYF. The CDR3 nucleotides are TGCGCCAGCAGACAGGGGGCGACGCAAGAGACCCAGTACTTC.

There are a few counts of this clone. The rearrangement joins TRBV5-6 to TRBJ2-7; no definite D call. The CDR3 consists of 12 residues. The germline CDR1 and CDR2 sequences are SGHDT and YYEEEE. V lost 4 bases to trimming and J lost 4 bases, with 9 bases between them. As DNA, the CDR3 is TGTGCCAGCAGCCCAGGTGATTACGAGCAGTACTTC. Its protein product is CASSPGDYEQYF.

The rearrangement links TRBV27 to TRBJ2-7; 9 bases agree with TRBD1. Trimming removed 2 bases from V and 1 base from J; junction bases left unmatched: 15. The CDR3 covers 19 residues. CDR1 and CDR2 (germline): MNHEY, SMNVEV (reference sequence). The CDR3 coding sequence is TGTGCCAGCAGTTTAAATCCCACACCCGGGACAGGGACTTCCTACGAGCAGTACTTC. This encodes CASSLNPTPGTGTSYEQYF.

Only one count was recorded for this clone. The CDR3 loop reads CASSQEQGSGYGYTF. CDR3 nucleotide sequence: TGCGCCAGCAGCCAAGAACAGGGAAGCGGCTATGGCTACACCTTC. The chain carries TRBV4-1 and TRBJ1-2, with D possibly TRBD1 on 6 matching bases. CDR3 length: 15 amino acids. Between the trimmed V and J ends, which lost 0 bases and 4 bases, there was a span of 12 bases. Per the germline V gene, CDR1 is MGHRA and CDR2 is YSYEKL.

This clone showed up just once. The V and J genes are TRBV24-1 and TRBJ1-2; 8 nucleotides match TRBD1. The CDR3 is 19 residues long. V trimming: 1 base; J trimming: 7 bases; junction bases outside the gene matches: 19. The germline V gene encodes CDR1 KGHDR and CDR2 SFDVKD. The CDR3 reads CATSDLKRRGRQGAGGYTF. In DNA form, the CDR3 reads TGTGCCACCAGTGATTTAAAGAGAAGGGGGAGGCAGGGGGCTGGTGGCTACACCTTC.

This chain connects TRBV6-5 to TRBJ1-1; 7 nucleotides agree with TRBD1. CDR3 length: 14 amino acids. CDR1 is MNHEY, CDR2 SVGAGI, per germline. Trimming removed 9 bases from V and 7 bases from J; junction bases left unmatched: 14. CDR3 sequence reads: CASKGAGDVGEAFF. CDR3 coding DNA: TGTGCCAGTAAGGGGGCGGGGGATGTCGGTGAAGCTTTCTTT.

The gene calls are TRBV5-1 and TRBJ2-2; 7 bases match TRBD2. CDR1 SGHRS and CDR2 YFSETQ come from the germline V gene. V lost 7 bases and J lost 5; bases outside the gene matches: 11. This CDR3 has 15 amino acids. The CDR3 is CASGSLRRETGELFF. The CDR3 DNA is TGCGCCAGCGGATCATTGAGGCGGGAGACCGGGGAGCTGTTTTTT.

This clone was observed once. The chain is built from TRBV19 and TRBJ1-5, with D perhaps matching TRBD1 (5 bases). The V and J ends lost 1 base and 3 bases respectively, with 10 bases between them. The CDR3 extends over 15 amino acids. Germline CDR1 LNHDA, CDR2 SQIVND (reference sequence). The CDR3 sequence is CASSIVGLLNQPQHF. CDR3 sequence (DNA): TGTGCCAGTAGTATAGTGGGACTCCTCAATCAGCCCCAGCATTTT.

The genes are TRBV5-1 and TRBJ2-3; no firm D call. The CDR3 runs to 19 residues. With 2 bases removed from V and 0 bases from J, the gap between germline ends came to 22 bases. Germline CDR1 SGHRS, CDR2 YFSETQ. The CDR3: CASSLWPSYRPLSTDTQYF. The CDR3 nucleotides read TGCGCCAGCAGCTTATGGCCCTCCTATAGGCCTCTTAGCACAGATACGCAGTATTTT.

This chain joins TRBV15 and TRBJ2-3; 7 positions agree with TRBD1. The CDR3 is made up of 17 amino acids. CDR1 LNHNV and CDR2 YYDKDF come from the germline V gene (reference sequence). The trim removed 4 bases at V and 0 bases at J, leaving 10 bases unmatched. CDR3 nucleotide sequence: TGTGCCACCAGCACCGTCGGTACAGGGGCTAGCACAGATACGCAGTATTTT. It codes for CATSTVGTGASTDTQYF.